The 19 T cell receptor beta chains presented below share a single source sample, sequenced in a study of OX40 agonist ivuxolimab in advanced cancers. Sequenced by immunoSEQ multiplex PCR; TCRdb stores in-frame clones only, minus some. The table lists about 14,000 clones, roughly 80% of them singletons. The source was CD4+ or CD8+ T cells sorted from blood, collected in a trial of the OX40 agonist ivuxolimab. All receptors derive from an adult with an advanced solid tumor such as melanoma, head and neck, liver or kidney cancer.

In this sample, this clone turned up a few times. This chain uses TRBV6-4 with TRBJ2-1, with 7 bases lining up with TRBD2. This CDR3 has 16 residues. Looked up from germline, CDR1 is MRHNA and CDR2 is SNTAGT. After removal of 2 bases from V and 0 bases from J, the junction contained 4 bases not matched to a gene. CDR3 DNA: TGTGCCAGCAGTGACACCGGGACTACCTCCTACAATGAGCAGTTCTTC. Protein sequence: CASSDTGTTSYNEQFF.

J is TRBJ2-1 and V is TRBV4-3; D gene unclear. Germline CDR1 is LGHNA and CDR2 is YSLEER. The CDR3 loop spans 14 amino acids. Trimming removed 2 bases from V and 4 bases from J, with 9 bases in between. CDR3: CASSQSDGYNEQFF. The CDR3 nucleotides read TGCGCCAGCAGCCAATCCGACGGTTACAATGAGCAGTTCTTC.

DNA for the CDR3: TGTGCCAGCAGCCGTGACGACAGGGCGTGGGAGCAGTACTTC. Its translation is CASSRDDRAWEQYF. This chain links TRBV7-9 with TRBJ2-7; 7 nucleotides align to TRBD1. Germline V gives CDR1 SEHNR, CDR2 FQNEAQ (reference sequence). The CDR3 is made up of 14 amino acids. V shed 5 bases, J shed 7 bases, and the junction held 11 bases outside the gene matches.

The chain employs TRBV7-8 and TRBJ1-2; D not resolved. The V end lost 3 bases, the J end lost 3 bases, and 8 bases lay between the germline ends. CDR1 SGHVS and CDR2 FQNEAQ come from the germline V gene. The CDR3 runs to 13 residues. CDR3 protein: CASSFINYYGYTF. The CDR3 coding sequence is TGTGCCAGCAGCTTTATCAACTACTATGGCTACACCTTC.

V is TRBV5-1 and J is TRBJ1-2; 7 bases map to TRBD1. Per the germline V gene, CDR1 is SGHRS and CDR2 is YFSETQ. CDR3 length: 13 residues. V lost 1 base and J lost 6; bases outside the gene matches: 3. This chain's CDR3 is CASSLKGADGYTF. CDR3 in DNA: TGCGCCAGCAGCTTGAAGGGGGCGGATGGCTACACCTTC. Together with reference TRBV5-1 and TRBJ1-2, the CDR3 gives the full variable domain: KAGVTQTPRYLIKTRGQQVTLSCSPISGHRSVSWYQQTPGQGLQFLFEYFSETQRNKGNFPGRFSGRQFSNSRSEMNVSTLELGDSALYLCASSLKGADGYTFGSGTRLTVV.

This sequence joins TRBV5-1 and TRBJ2-7, with D unresolved. Trimming left V 4 bases short and J 4 bases short, with 12 bases between. The CDR3 runs to 13 residues. The germline V gene has CDR1 SGHRS and CDR2 YFSETQ. The CDR3 bases are TGCGCCAGCAGCCCGACCTACGAATACGAGCAGTACTTC. Translated: CASSPTYEYEQYF.

This chain connects TRBV2 to TRBJ1-4; a weak D match, TRBD1 (5 bases). V lost 6 bases, J lost 4 bases, and 18 bases lay in between. The CDR3 consists of 16 residues. The V gene's germline CDR1 is SNHLY and CDR2 FYNNEI. The CDR3 DNA reads TGTGCCAGCAGAGAACCCCGGGGGGAACTTAATGAAAAACTGTTTTTT. Protein: CASREPRGELNEKLFF.

The chain employs TRBV27 and TRBJ2-3; D remains ambiguous. Looked up from germline, CDR1 is MNHEY and CDR2 is SMNVEV (reference sequence). With 5 bases removed from V and 1 base from J, the gap between germline ends came to 7 bases. The CDR3 loop spans 13 amino acids. The CDR3 nucleotides are TGTGCCAGCAGTCGAGGTCGCACAGATACGCAGTATTTT. Its protein is CASSRGRTDTQYF.

The chain couples TRBV6-5 to TRBJ2-7; D is uncertain. Germline CDR1 is MNHEY and CDR2 is SVGAGI. The V end was cut by 8 bases, the J end by 2 bases, with 7 bases between. CDR3 length: 11 residues. CDR3 nucleotides: TGTGCCAGCCAAGCAGCCTACGAGCAGTACTTC. Protein sequence: CASQAAYEQYF.

This clone was recorded a few times. The rearrangement links TRBV27 to TRBJ2-2, with 11 positions matching TRBD1. The V and J ends lost 6 bases and 1 base, in that order; junction bases with no gene match: 4. This CDR3 is built from 16 residues. Germline CDR1 reads MNHEY; CDR2 reads SMNVEV (reference sequence). The CDR3 is CASSDGTGGNTGELFF. The CDR3 bases are TGTGCCAGCAGCGACGGGACAGGGGGGAACACCGGGGAGCTGTTTTTT.

The J gene is TRBJ1-2, the V gene TRBV27; 8 bases align to TRBD1. The CDR3 is made up of 15 amino acids. J gave up 4 bases and V 5 bases, and 9 bases lay outside the gene matches. In germline, CDR1 is MNHEY, CDR2 SMNVEV (reference sequence). The CDR3 sequence: CASSTRTGRAYGYTF. CDR3 DNA sequence: TGTGCCAGCAGTACTCGGACAGGGCGGGCCTATGGCTACACCTTC.

The rearrangement uses TRBV7-3 and TRBJ1-1; D uncertain. The CDR3 is 12 residues long. CDR1 and CDR2 from the germline V gene are SGHTA and FQGTGA. The ends were cut back, 4 bases at V and 5 bases at J, with 8 bases in the middle. The CDR3 coding sequence is TGTGCCAGCAGCTCCGGTTCGACTGAAGCTTTCTTT. Its protein product is CASSSGSTEAFF. The entire variable domain, with the rest obtained from reference TRBV7-3 and TRBJ1-1, is as follows: GAGVSQTPSNKVTEKGKYVELRCDPISGHTALYWYRQSLGQGPEFLIYFQGTGAADDSGLPNDRFFAVRPEGSVSTLKIQRTERGDSAVYLCASSSGSTEAFFGQGTRLTVV.

V is TRBV5-6 and J is TRBJ2-3; the D is unclear. V shed 0 bases and J shed 6 bases, with 11 bases lying between them. The CDR3 totals 14 residues. CDR1 and CDR2 (germline): SGHDT, YYEEEE. The CDR3 DNA reads TGTGCCAGCAGCTTGGCACTGGTGATGGATACGCAGTATTTT. This sequence encodes CASSLALVMDTQYF.

The chain combines TRBV19 with TRBJ2-3, with 7 nucleotides matching TRBD1. Germline lookup yields CDR1 LNHDA and CDR2 SQIVND (reference sequence). V shed 7 bases, J shed 2 bases, and the junction held 6 bases outside the gene matches. The CDR3 is 14 amino acids. For the CDR3, the DNA is TGTGCCAGTACCGTGACAGGGACCACAGATACGCAGTATTTT. It encodes CASTVTGTTDTQYF.

This clone was seen a single time. V and J are TRBV7-8 and TRBJ1-2; 9 bases match TRBD1. This CDR3 region has 18 residues. Looked up from germline, CDR1 is SGHVS and CDR2 is FQNEAQ. V shed 5 bases and J 3 bases; nucleotides not matched to a gene: 16. CDR3 nucleotides: TGTGCCAGCAGCCTCACGCAGACGACAGGGGGGGTCGACTATGGCTACACCTTC. Translating it yields CASSLTQTTGGVDYGYTF.

V is TRBV29-1 and J is TRBJ2-2; D is perhaps TRBD2 (6 bases). CDR1 SQVTM and CDR2 ANQGSEA come from the germline V gene. The CDR3 is 16 residues long. The ends were cut back, 4 bases at V and 0 bases at J, with 15 bases in the middle. This CDR3 reads CSVVGGDRANTGELFF. CDR3 DNA: TGCAGCGTTGTAGGAGGGGATCGTGCGAACACCGGGGAGCTGTTTTTT.

The J gene is TRBJ2-7, the V gene TRBV7-9, with D unresolved. The V gene's germline CDR1 is SEHNR and CDR2 FQNEAQ (reference sequence). This CDR3 comprises 16 residues. The V and J ends lost 0 bases and 2 bases respectively, with 14 bases between them. DNA of the CDR3: TGTGCCAGCAGCTTAGCGTCGCAGGCCTCAACCTACGAGCAGTACTTC. Its translation is CASSLASQASTYEQYF.

In this sample, this clone turned up a few times. The DNA of the CDR3 is TGTGCCGGTGGACAGTTCAACTATGGCTACACCTTC. Its translation is CAGGQFNYGYTF. The chain employs TRBV2 and TRBJ1-2; TRBD1 might be the D (6 bases). The length of the CDR3 is 12 residues. The V gene lost 11 bases and the J gene lost 2 bases, with 12 bases spanning the gap. Germline V lookup: CDR1 SNHLY, CDR2 FYNNEI. Full variable domain (remainder filled in from reference TRBV2 and TRBJ1-2): EPEVTQTPSHQVTQMGQEVILRCVPISNHLYFYWYRQILGQKVEFLVSFYNNEISEKSEIFDDQFSVERPDGSNFTLKIRSTKLEDSAMYFCAGGQFNYGYTFGSGTRLTVV.

The chain has TRBV29-1 and TRBJ2-7; 7 bases map to TRBD2. CDR1 and CDR2 (germline): SQVTM, ANQGSEA. The J segment lost 6 bases and the V segment lost 1 base, leaving 6 bases of the junction unmatched. The CDR3 is made up of 13 amino acids. CDR3: CSVEGRELGEQYF. CDR3 DNA: TGCAGCGTTGAAGGGCGGGAGTTGGGCGAGCAGTACTTC.